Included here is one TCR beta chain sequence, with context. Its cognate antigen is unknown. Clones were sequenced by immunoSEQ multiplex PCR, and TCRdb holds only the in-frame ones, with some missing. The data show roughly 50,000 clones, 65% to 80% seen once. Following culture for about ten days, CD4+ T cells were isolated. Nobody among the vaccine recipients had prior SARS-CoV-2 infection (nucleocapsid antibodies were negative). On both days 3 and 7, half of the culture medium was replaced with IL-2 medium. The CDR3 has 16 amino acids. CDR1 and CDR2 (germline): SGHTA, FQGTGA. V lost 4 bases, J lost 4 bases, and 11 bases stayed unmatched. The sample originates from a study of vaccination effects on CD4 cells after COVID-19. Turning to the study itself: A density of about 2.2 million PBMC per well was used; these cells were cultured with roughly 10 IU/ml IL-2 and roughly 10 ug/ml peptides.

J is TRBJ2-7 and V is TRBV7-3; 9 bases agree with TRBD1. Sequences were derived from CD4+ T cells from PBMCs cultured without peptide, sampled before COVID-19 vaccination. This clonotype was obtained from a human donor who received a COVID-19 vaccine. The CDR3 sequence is CASSSSQDRGTYEQYF. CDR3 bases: TGTGCCAGCAGCTCGTCGCAGGACAGGGGTACTTACGAGCAGTACTTC.